The 27 T cell receptor beta chains listed next were all sequenced from one sample in a study of regulatory T cells in long-lasting Graves disease. Stated time point: persistent/refractory GD, antithyroid drugs over 5 years with positive TRAb. The TCR library used RNA extracted from PBMCs. CDR3-region Arm-PCR and iRepertoire HTBI primers produced the TCR beta libraries. MiXCR, run by TCRdb on the multiplex PCR reads, gives a single entry per CDR3 protein. The table shows some 370,000 distinct CDR3 sequences, with under 25% occurring only once. The sample here was peripheral blood mononuclear cells (PBMCs), taken when the disease was refractory, from a patient treated with antithyroid drugs. All receptors derive from a female donor with Graves disease.

This clonotype was counted ten times or more. The chain combines TRBV12-3 or TRBV12-4 with TRBJ1-2, with unresolved D. CDR3 length equals 13 residues. The V end was cut by 3 bases, the J end by 2 bases, with 7 bases between. The CDR3 reads CASSFKINYGYTF. The CDR3 nucleotides read TGTGCCAGCAGTTTTAAAATAAACTATGGCTACACCTTC.

The V call is TRBV12-3 or TRBV12-4, the J call TRBJ2-5; D might be TRBD1 (6 bases). This CDR3 spans 15 amino acids. Trimming removed 6 bases from V and 3 bases from J, with 17 bases in between. The CDR3 nucleotides read TGTGCCAGCAGCACTCAAGCTGGGACAAAAGAGACCCAGTACTTC. This codes for CASSTQAGTKETQYF.

In regard to this clonotype: With a much larger clone just one base away, this may be a read error. The rearrangement uses TRBV3-1 and TRBJ1-6; 7 bases agree with TRBD1. The CDR3 is 15 amino acids. J gave up 12 bases and V 1 base, and 9 bases lay outside the gene matches. Germline V lookup: CDR1 LGHDT, CDR2 YNNKEL (reference sequence). CDR3 in amino acids: CASSQGQGFGLPLHF. The CDR3 DNA is TGTGCCAGCAGCCAAGGACAGGGATTTGGTTTACCCCTCCACTTT.

This clonotype was counted many times. The chain joins TRBV29-1 to TRBJ1-1; D call uncertain. Germline CDR1 and CDR2: SQVTM and ANQGSEA. Deletions cut 6 bases from V and 4 bases from J, with 12 bases between. This CDR3 is 12 amino acids long. The chain's CDR3 is CSVEQGRTEAFF. The CDR3 nucleotides are TGCAGCGTGGAACAAGGGCGCACTGAAGCTTTCTTT.

Only a few counts were recorded for this clonotype. J is TRBJ2-5 and V is TRBV11-1; the match to TRBD2 covers 10 bases. The J call is uncertain, as TRBJ2-1 better fits the DNA end. In germline, CDR1 is SGHAT, CDR2 FQDESV (reference sequence). This CDR3 is 17 amino acids long. The CDR3 DNA follows: TGTGCCAGCAGCTTAGAGGAGCGGGAGGGTGGTTTCAATGAGCAGTTCTTC. Amino acid sequence: CASSLEEREGGFNEQFF.

This clonotype was observed a few times. The V and J genes are TRBV30 and TRBJ1-5; a weak D match, TRBD1 (5 bases). This CDR3 contains 15 residues. V lost 0 bases, J lost 4 bases, and 13 bases lay in between. The germline V gene has CDR1 GTSNPN and CDR2 SVGIG (reference sequence). The CDR3 spells CAWSVLQGLNQPQHF. CDR3 nucleotides: TGTGCCTGGAGTGTACTGCAGGGCTTAAATCAGCCCCAGCATTTT.

There are many counts of this clonotype. The chain is built from TRBV28 and TRBJ2-7, with TRBD1 matching over 8 bases. From germline, CDR1 is MDHEN and CDR2 SYDVKM. The CDR3 is 14 residues long. V lost 3 bases, J lost 4 bases, and 5 bases stayed unmatched. The CDR3 sequence is CASSLGQARYEQYF. DNA for the CDR3: TGTGCCAGCAGTTTGGGACAGGCTAGGTACGAGCAGTACTTC.

V usage is TRBV30 and J usage is TRBJ1-5, with no clear D. V lost 0 bases, J lost 6 bases, and 9 bases lay in between. Germline V CDR1 and CDR2: GTSNPN, SVGIG (reference sequence). This CDR3 is built from 13 residues. CDR3 bases: TGTGCCTGGAGTGTAGGTCAAGGTCAGCCCCAGCATTTT. It encodes CAWSVGQGQPQHF.

This clonotype appeared many times. The rearrangement joins TRBV11-2 to TRBJ1-2; D remains unclear. The V and J ends lost 1 base and 6 bases respectively, with 9 bases between them. The CDR3 is made up of 13 amino acids. Germline values: CDR1 SGHAT, CDR2 FQNNGV. Written as DNA, the CDR3 is TGTGCCAGCAGCTTAGCGGCAGGAAATGGCTACACCTTC. Protein: CASSLAAGNGYTF.

This clonotype has only a few counts. J is TRBJ2-2 and V is TRBV29-1, with D possibly being TRBD1 (5 bases). V lost 7 bases, J lost 2 bases, and 14 bases lay in between. The CDR3 sequence is 14 residues long. Germline assignment: CDR1 SQVTM and CDR2 ANQGSEA. The CDR3 reads CSAMMGRNTGELFF. The CDR3 region has the DNA TGCAGCGCCATGATGGGGCGTAACACCGGGGAGCTGTTTTTT.

Concerning this clonotype itself: One end of the junction varies from germline; a read error may be responsible. The rearrangement joins TRBV27 to TRBJ2-1, with D unresolved. Germline V gives CDR1 MNHEY, CDR2 SMNVEV (reference sequence). The CDR3 runs to 13 residues. CDR3 sequence (DNA): TGTGCCAGCAGCCCCACGTCCCAAGGGAACGCTGACTTC. Translation: CASSPTSQGNADF.

This clonotype was counted many times. The V gene is TRBV30, the J gene TRBJ2-4; TRBD2 might be the D (5 bases). Per germline, CDR1 GTSNPN and CDR2 SVGIG (reference sequence). V lost 3 bases to trimming and J lost 8 bases, with 20 bases between them. CDR3 length: 15 residues. CDR3 bases: TGTGCCTGGAGCCTAGGTCTCGCGGTCGGGGACATTCAGTACTTC. It is translated as CAWSLGLAVGDIQYF.

This clonotype has ten or more counts. The genes are TRBV12-3 or TRBV12-4 and TRBJ2-2; D is perhaps TRBD2 (6 bases). This CDR3 comprises 15 residues. Trimming left V 6 bases short and J 4 bases short, with 15 bases between. CDR3 loop: CASSGDFFTTGELFF. DNA of the CDR3: TGTGCCAGCAGCGGGGACTTTTTTACCACCGGGGAGCTGTTTTTT.

In this sample, this clonotype turned up many times. The J gene is TRBJ2-1, the V gene TRBV12-3 or TRBV12-4; 7 bases agree with TRBD1. CDR3 length equals 16 residues. The trim removed 5 bases at V and 2 bases at J, leaving 9 bases unmatched. The CDR3 is CASSTSGDRAYNEQFF. Here the CDR3 DNA reads TGTGCCAGCAGTACTTCTGGAGACAGGGCCTACAATGAGCAGTTCTTC.

This clonotype has more than one count but fewer than ten. The V and J genes are TRBV6-1 and TRBJ1-2; 7 nucleotides line up with TRBD1. J was trimmed by 4 bases and V by 6 bases; bases with no gene match: 8. The germline V gene has CDR1 MNHNS and CDR2 SASEGT. This CDR3 has 14 residues. CDR3 in DNA: TGTGCCAGCAGCGACAGGGACCGTGGCTATGGCTACACCTTC. Its protein is CASSDRDRGYGYTF.

In its sample, this clonotype was seen many times. The gene calls are TRBV9 and TRBJ2-5; 9 nucleotides align to TRBD2. CDR1 and CDR2 (germline): SGDLS, YYNGEE. V was pared by 0 bases and J by 5 bases, with 2 bases of the junction left unmatched. The CDR3 contains 14 residues. Here the CDR3 reads CASSVGLAVETQYF. The CDR3 DNA reads as TGTGCCAGCAGCGTAGGACTAGCGGTGGAGACCCAGTACTTC. Full variable domain (remainder filled in from reference TRBV9 and TRBJ2-5): DSGVTQTPKHLITATGQRVTLRCSPRSGDLSVYWYQQSLDQGLQFLIQYYNGEERAKGNILERFSAQQFPDLHSELNLSSLELGDSALYFCASSVGLAVETQYFGPGTRLLVL.

The chain couples TRBV10-3 to TRBJ2-5; 9 bases align to TRBD1. Germline assignment: CDR1 ENHRY and CDR2 SYGVKD. This CDR3 spans 14 amino acids. Losses at the gene ends were 10 bases for V and 5 bases for J; bases not matched to a gene: 11. The chain's CDR3 is CATRRDRVQETQYF. CDR3 in DNA: TGTGCCACCAGACGGGACAGGGTTCAGGAGACCCAGTACTTC.

The chain joins TRBV27 to TRBJ2-7; the match to TRBD2 covers 9 bases. This CDR3 contains 14 residues. Germline CDR1 is MNHEY and CDR2 is SMNVEV (reference sequence). Trimming at V came to 5 bases and at J to 12 bases, leaving 14 bases not matched to a gene. CDR3 sequence reads: CASSPASGKPKLYF. CDR3 DNA: TGTGCCAGCAGTCCCGCTAGCGGGAAGCCAAAGCTGTACTTC.

Comments on this clonotype: A much larger clone differs by one base, so this may be a read error. The conserved final phenylalanine or tryptophan is absent from the CDR3, which likely points to a read error. The chain joins TRBV2 to TRBJ2-7; TRBD2 agrees at 7 bases. The trim removed 3 bases at V and 3 bases at J, leaving 2 bases unmatched. This CDR3 region has 13 residues. Germline lookup yields CDR1 SNHLY and CDR2 FYNNEI. The CDR3 DNA reads TGTGCCAGCAGTGACTCGGGAGGCTACGAGCAGTACCTC. This gives the protein CASSDSGGYEQYL.

As concerns this clonotype: An end of the junction does not agree with germline; a read error may underlie this. The rearrangement links TRBV20-1 to TRBJ1-5; D might be TRBD1 (5 bases). Germline V CDR1 and CDR2: DFQATT, SNEGSKA (reference sequence). The CDR3 sequence is 15 residues long. The CDR3 coding sequence is TGCAGTGCTAGAGATTTGACGGCTATAGAGGGGCCCCCGCATTTT. The encoded protein is CSARDLTAIEGPPHF.

This clonotype has at least ten counts. This chain uses TRBV6-1 with TRBJ2-7; D tentatively reads TRBD1 or TRBD2 (5 bases each). The V gene's germline CDR1 is MNHNS and CDR2 SASEGT. Trimming pared 6 bases from V and 4 bases from J, leaving 19 bases between. The CDR3 runs to 15 residues. The CDR3 spells CASSLESGANYEQYF. CDR3 bases: TGTGCCAGCAGCCTCGAATCCGGGGCGAATTACGAGCAGTACTTC.

This clonotype showed up many times. The chain combines TRBV2 with TRBJ1-1, with D possibly being TRBD1 (6 bases). V was clipped by 7 bases and J by 8 bases, with 11 bases between them. The V gene's germline CDR1 is SNHLY and CDR2 FYNNEI. This CDR3 is 11 amino acids long. CDR3 in amino acids: CASTGGQEAFF. DNA of the CDR3: TGTGCCAGCACTGGGGGGCAGGAAGCTTTCTTT.

This clonotype was picked up a small number of times. The J gene is TRBJ2-2, the V gene TRBV19, with a possible D match to TRBD2 (7 bases). The CDR3 totals 16 residues. Germline V lookup: CDR1 LNHDA, CDR2 SQIVND (reference sequence). V lost 6 bases, J lost 3 bases, and 17 bases lay in between. CDR3: CASRHLQGGDTGELFF. CDR3 coding DNA: TGTGCCAGTAGGCATTTACAGGGAGGGGACACCGGGGAGCTGTTTTTT. The complete variable domain, with remaining parts taken from reference TRBV19 and TRBJ2-2, reads DGGITQSPKYLFRKEGQNVTLSCEQNLNHDAMYWYRQDPGQGLRLIYYSQIVNDFQKGDIAEGYSVSREKKESFPLTVTSAQKNPTAFYLCASRHLQGGDTGELFFGEGSRLTVL.

CDR3 in amino acids: CAWARDSRSYEQYF. The CDR3 DNA sequence: TGTGCCTGGGCGCGGGACTCCCGCTCCTACGAGCAGTACTTC. The chain couples TRBV30 to TRBJ2-7; D is perhaps TRBD2 (6 bases). The CDR3 loop spans 14 amino acids. Trimming cost V 5 bases and J 0 bases, with 14 bases left between them. Germline V gene lookup returns CDR1 GTSNPN and CDR2 SVGIG (reference sequence).

Worth noting for this clonotype: This may be a read error: a much more frequent sequence differs by one nucleotide. This chain connects TRBV27 to TRBJ1-2; D may be TRBD1 (6 bases). V shed 6 bases and J shed 4 bases, with 15 bases lying between them. The CDR3 is made up of 14 amino acids. The germline V gene encodes CDR1 MNHEY and CDR2 SMNVEV (reference sequence). CDR3 loop: CASRRTGYGYGYTF. CDR3 in DNA: TGTGCCAGCAGAAGAACAGGGTACGGCTATGGCTACACCTTC.

In this sample, this clonotype turned up many times. The V call is TRBV27, the J call TRBJ2-7, with D possibly TRBD2 on 5 matching bases. V was pared by 8 bases and J by 7 bases, with 15 bases between. This CDR3 comprises 12 residues. Germline loops: CDR1 MNHEY, CDR2 SMNVEV (reference sequence). This chain's CDR3 is CASHPESGEQYF. CDR3 coding DNA: TGTGCCAGCCACCCGGAGTCGGGGGAGCAGTACTTC.

This clonotype was counted ten times or more. This chain uses TRBV12-3 or TRBV12-4 with TRBJ1-1; 7 positions match TRBD1. The CDR3 covers 14 residues. J was trimmed by 6 bases and V by 5 bases; bases with no gene match: 9. The CDR3 protein is CASSTPGGAPEAFF. The CDR3 bases are TGTGCCAGCAGTACTCCAGGGGGGGCACCTGAAGCTTTCTTT.